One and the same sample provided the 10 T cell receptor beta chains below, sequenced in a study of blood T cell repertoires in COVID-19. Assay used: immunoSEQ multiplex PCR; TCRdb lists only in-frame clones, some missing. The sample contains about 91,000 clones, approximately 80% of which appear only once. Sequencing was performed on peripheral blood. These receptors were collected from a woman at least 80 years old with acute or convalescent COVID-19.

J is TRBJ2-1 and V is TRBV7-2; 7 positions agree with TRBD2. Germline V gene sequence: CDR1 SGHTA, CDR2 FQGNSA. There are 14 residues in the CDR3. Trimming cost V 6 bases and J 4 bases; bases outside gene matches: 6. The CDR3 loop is CASRSAGSYNEQFF. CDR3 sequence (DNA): TGTGCCAGCAGATCAGCGGGGAGTTACAATGAGCAGTTCTTC.

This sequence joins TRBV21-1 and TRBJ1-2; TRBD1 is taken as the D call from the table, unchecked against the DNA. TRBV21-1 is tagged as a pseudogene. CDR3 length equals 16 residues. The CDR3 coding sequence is TGTGCCAGCAGCAAAGCGAAACTACAGGGGAATTATGGCTACACCTTC. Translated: CASSKAKLQGNYGYTF.

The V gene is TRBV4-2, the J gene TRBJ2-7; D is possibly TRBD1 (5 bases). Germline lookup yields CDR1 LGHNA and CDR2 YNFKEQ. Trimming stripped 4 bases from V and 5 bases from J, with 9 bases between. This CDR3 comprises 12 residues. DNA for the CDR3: TGTGCCAGCAGCCCTCAGGGCAACGAGCAGTACTTC. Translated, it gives CASSPQGNEQYF.

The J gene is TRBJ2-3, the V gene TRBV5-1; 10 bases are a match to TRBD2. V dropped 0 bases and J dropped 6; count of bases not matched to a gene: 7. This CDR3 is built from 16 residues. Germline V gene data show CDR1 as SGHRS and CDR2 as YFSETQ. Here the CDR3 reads CASSLGLAGVGDTQYF. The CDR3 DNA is TGCGCCAGCAGCTTGGGGCTAGCGGGAGTAGGTGATACGCAGTATTTT.

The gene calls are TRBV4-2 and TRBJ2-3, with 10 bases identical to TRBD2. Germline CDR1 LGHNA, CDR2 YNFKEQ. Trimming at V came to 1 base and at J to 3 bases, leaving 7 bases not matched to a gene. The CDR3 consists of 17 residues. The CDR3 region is CASSQAPASGGTDTQYF. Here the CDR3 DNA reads TGTGCCAGCAGCCAAGCGCCCGCTAGCGGGGGTACAGATACGCAGTATTTT.

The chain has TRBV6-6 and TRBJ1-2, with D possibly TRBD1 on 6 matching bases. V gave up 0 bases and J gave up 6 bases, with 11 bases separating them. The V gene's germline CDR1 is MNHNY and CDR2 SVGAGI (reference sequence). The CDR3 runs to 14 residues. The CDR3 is CASSYSGAADGYTF. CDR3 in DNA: TGTGCCAGCAGTTACTCGGGGGCTGCTGATGGCTACACCTTC.

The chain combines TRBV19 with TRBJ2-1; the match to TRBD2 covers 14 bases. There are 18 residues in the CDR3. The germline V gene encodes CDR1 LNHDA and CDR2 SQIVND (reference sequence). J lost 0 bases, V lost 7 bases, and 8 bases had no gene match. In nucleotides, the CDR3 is TGTGCCAGTACCGAGTCGACTAGCGGGAGGGCCTCCTACAATGAGCAGTTCTTC. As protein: CASTESTSGRASYNEQFF.

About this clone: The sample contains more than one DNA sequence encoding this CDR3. As DNA, the CDR3 is TGTGCCAGCAGCTTAGTATTTTCTGGGGCCAACGTCCTGACTTTC. Encoded protein: CASSLVFSGANVLTF. The chain combines TRBV7-9 with TRBJ2-6; no clear D. The V and J ends lost 1 base and 1 base respectively, with 5 bases between them. Germline lookup yields CDR1 SEHNR and CDR2 FQNEAQ (reference sequence). This CDR3 is built from 15 residues.

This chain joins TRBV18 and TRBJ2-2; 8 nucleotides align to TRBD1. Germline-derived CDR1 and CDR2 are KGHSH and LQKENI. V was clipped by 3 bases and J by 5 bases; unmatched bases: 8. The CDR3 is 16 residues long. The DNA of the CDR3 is TGTGCCAGCTCACCCCGGACAGGGTCGAGGACCGGGGAGCTGTTTTTT. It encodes CASSPRTGSRTGELFF.

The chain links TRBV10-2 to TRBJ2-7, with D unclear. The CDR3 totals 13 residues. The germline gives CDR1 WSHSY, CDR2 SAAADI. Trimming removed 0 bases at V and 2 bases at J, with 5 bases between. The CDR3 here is CASSESPPYEQYF. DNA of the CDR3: TGCGCCAGCAGTGAGTCCCCTCCCTACGAGCAGTACTTC.